The following is a T cell receptor beta chain sequence with its context. The data originate from a study of blood T cell repertoires in COVID-19. Turning to the study itself: Sites in the United States, Italy and Spain provided acute and convalescent COVID-19 samples.

The V and J ends lost 5 bases and 5 bases, in that order; junction bases with no gene match: 18. Looked up from germline, CDR1 is SEHNR and CDR2 is FQNEAQ (reference sequence). There are 18 residues in the CDR3. Study processing details: Scientists estimated how many nucleated cells there were by amplifying reference gene primers. Data came from immunoSEQ multiplex PCR; TCRdb stores just in-frame clones and leaves some out. The DNA was the basis for D and trimming; V, J and clone size are from that table. The sample records some 220,000 clones, around 84% being singletons. Sequencing input: peripheral blood. The source is a woman at least 80 years old with active or convalescent COVID-19. The chain recombines TRBV7-9 with TRBJ1-2, with 9 bases that match TRBD1. CDR3 region: CASSPLRGRDREGYGYTF. The CDR3 DNA reads as TGTGCCAGCAGCCCGCTACGGGGTAGGGACAGGGAGGGATATGGCTACACCTTC.